This TCR beta chain stems from a study of shared clonotypes between healthy human individuals. Naivety among CD8 cells was defined by CD45RO negativity and positive CCR7 selection, thereby excluding terminally differentiated effector memory CD45RA+ cells. This CDR3 contains 16 residues. The germline gives CDR1 LGHNA, CDR2 YNFKEQ. V lost 1 base to trimming and J lost 7 bases; unmatched junction nucleotides: 7. Sequencing used immunoSEQ multiplex PCR; TCRdb keeps in-frame clones, though not all of them. The sample has 660,000 or so clones, approximately 96% seen once; the top ten hold more than 0.085%.

The rearrangement uses TRBV4-2 and TRBJ2-1, with TRBD2 matching over 10 bases. This TCR came from a woman under 40 in good health. Input material: naive CD8+ T cells sorted from blood. DNA of the CDR3: TGTGCCAGCAGCCAAGTCCTAGCGGGAGAGGAGAATGAGCAGTTCTTC. Its protein product is CASSQVLAGEENEQFF.